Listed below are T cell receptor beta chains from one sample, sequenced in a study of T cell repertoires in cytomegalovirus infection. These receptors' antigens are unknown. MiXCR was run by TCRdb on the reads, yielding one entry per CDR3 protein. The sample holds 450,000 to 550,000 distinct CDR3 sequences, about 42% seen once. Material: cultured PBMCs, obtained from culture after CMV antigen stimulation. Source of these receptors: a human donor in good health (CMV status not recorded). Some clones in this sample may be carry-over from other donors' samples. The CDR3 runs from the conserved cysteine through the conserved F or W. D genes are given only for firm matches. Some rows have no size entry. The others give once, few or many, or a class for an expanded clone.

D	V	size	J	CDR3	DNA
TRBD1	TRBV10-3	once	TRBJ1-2	CAISSDRDYGYTF	TGTGCCATCAGTTCGGACAGGGACTATGGCTACACCTTC
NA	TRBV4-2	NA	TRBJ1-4	CASSQDVATNEKLFF	TGTGCCAGCAGCCAAGACGTTGCAACTAATGAAAAACTGTTTTTT
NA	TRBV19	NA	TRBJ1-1	CASSSDRRNTEAFF	TGTGCCAGTAGTTCGGACAGAAGAAACACTGAAGCTTTCTTT
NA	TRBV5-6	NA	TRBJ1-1	CASSFWGGTGEAFF	TGTGCCAGCAGCTTTTGGGGGGGTACTGGTGAAGCTTTCTTT
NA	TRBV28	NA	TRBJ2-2	CASRIRRTGELFF	TGTGCCAGCAGGATAAGGCGCACCGGGGAGCTGTTTTTT
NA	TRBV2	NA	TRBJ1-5	CASSTQGKDQPQHF	TGTGCCAGCAGCACACAGGGAAAGGATCAGCCCCAGCATTTT
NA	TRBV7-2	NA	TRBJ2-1	CASNSRGASYNEQFF	TGTGCCAGCAACTCTAGGGGCGCCTCGTACAATGAGCAGTTCTTC
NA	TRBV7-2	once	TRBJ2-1	CASSSQGSNSYNEQFF	TGTGCCAGCAGCTCTCAGGGGAGTAACTCCTACAATGAGCAGTTCTTC
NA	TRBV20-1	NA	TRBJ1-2	CSARGDTLLGYGYTF	TGCAGTGCTAGGGGGGACACCTTGCTGGGGTATGGCTACACCTTC
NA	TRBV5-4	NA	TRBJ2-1	CASSIGTNYNEQFF	TGTGCCAGCAGCATCGGGACAAACTACAATGAGCAGTTCTTC
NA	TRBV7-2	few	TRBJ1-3	CASRGGGRGNTIYF	TGTGCCAGCAGGGGCGGGGGTAGAGGAAACACCATATATTTT
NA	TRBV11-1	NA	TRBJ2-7	CASSPFPGGGTRYEQYF	TGTGCCAGCAGCCCCTTCCCAGGGGGGGGGACTCGCTACGAGCAGTACTTC
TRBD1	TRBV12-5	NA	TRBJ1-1	CASVLTGTTEAFF	TGTGCTAGTGTTCTGACAGGGACCACTGAAGCTTTCTTT
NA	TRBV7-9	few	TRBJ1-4	CASSLAGLATNEKLFF	TGTGCCAGCAGCTTAGCCGGTCTGGCCACTAATGAAAAACTGTTTTTT
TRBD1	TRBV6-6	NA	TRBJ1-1	CASSYWDRISEAFF	TGTGCCAGCAGTTACTGGGACAGGATTTCTGAAGCTTTCTTT
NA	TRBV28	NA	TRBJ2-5	CASSPAFRETQYF	TGTGCCAGCAGTCCAGCGTTCCGGGAGACCCAGTACTTC
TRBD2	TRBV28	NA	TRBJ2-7	CTSGGSSGLTYEQYF	TGTACCAGCGGGGGGTCTAGCGGGCTCACCTACGAGCAGTACTTC
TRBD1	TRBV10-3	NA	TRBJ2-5	CAISEPNRGGQETQYF	TGTGCCATCAGTGAGCCGAACAGGGGTGGGCAAGAGACCCAGTACTTC
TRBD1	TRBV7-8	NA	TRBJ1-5	CASSFNRGPLPQHF	TGTGCCAGCAGCTTTAACAGGGGGCCACTGCCCCAGCATTTT
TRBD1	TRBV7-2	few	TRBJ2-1	CASSRQGSDNEQFF	TGTGCCAGCAGCCGACAGGGAAGCGACAATGAGCAGTTCTTC
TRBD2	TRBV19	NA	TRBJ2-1	CASSKGLAGTSYNEQFF	TGTGCCAGTAGTAAAGGACTAGCGGGGACCTCCTACAATGAGCAGTTCTTC
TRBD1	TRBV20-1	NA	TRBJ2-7	CSAYSFRQGTYEQYF	TGCAGTGCCTACTCCTTCCGACAGGGTACCTACGAGCAGTACTTC
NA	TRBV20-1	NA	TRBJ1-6	CSAGRSTGTPLYSPLHF	TGCAGTGCTGGGAGGTCAACAGGGACTCCCCTTTATTCACCCCTCCACTTT
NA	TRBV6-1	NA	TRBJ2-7	CASSLPRGLTREQYF	TGTGCCAGCAGTCTCCCCCGGGGACTCACCCGGGAGCAGTACTTC
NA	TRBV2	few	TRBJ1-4	CASSPQTGTQKLFF	TGTGCCAGCAGTCCCCAAACCGGGACGCAAAAACTGTTTTTT
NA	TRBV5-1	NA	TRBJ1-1	CASPSSGQGNYTEAFF	TGCGCCAGCCCAAGCAGCGGGCAGGGGAATTACACTGAAGCTTTCTTT
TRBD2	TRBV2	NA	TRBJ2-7	CASRTSGWVGEQYF	TGTGCCAGCAGGACTAGCGGCTGGGTTGGGGAGCAGTACTTC